The present entry profiles one T cell receptor beta chain with its context. One end of the junction fails to match germline, which may point to a read error. The data were taken from a study of tumor and adjacent non-tumor tissue in lung cancer. Study overall: There were 11 to 13 adenocarcinoma, a couple of squamous cell carcinoma and 1 small cell lung cancer cases. On average, productive TCRbeta reads reached 4 million to 4.5 million per sample.

Three rounds of nested PCR, following a modified ARM-PCR protocol, produced the TCRbeta library. Each CDR3 protein is one row after TCRdb ran MiXCR on the multiplex PCR reads. The profile shows approximately 90,000 distinct CDR3 sequences, around two thirds of them singletons. No cell sorting was done before RNA was extracted from the tissue. The sequenced material came from lung tumor tissue. This clonotype was obtained from a man aged 65 to 79 with non-small cell lung cancer.

This CDR3 is CASSLEGITGERFF. The CDR3 DNA sequence: TGCGCCAGCAGCTTAGAGGGCATTACAGGTGAGCGGTTCTTC. The V call is TRBV11-2, the J call TRBJ2-1; D might be TRBD1 or TRBD2, each matching 5 bases. CDR1 is SGHAT and CDR2 is FQNNGV in the germline V gene. This CDR3 is built from 14 residues.